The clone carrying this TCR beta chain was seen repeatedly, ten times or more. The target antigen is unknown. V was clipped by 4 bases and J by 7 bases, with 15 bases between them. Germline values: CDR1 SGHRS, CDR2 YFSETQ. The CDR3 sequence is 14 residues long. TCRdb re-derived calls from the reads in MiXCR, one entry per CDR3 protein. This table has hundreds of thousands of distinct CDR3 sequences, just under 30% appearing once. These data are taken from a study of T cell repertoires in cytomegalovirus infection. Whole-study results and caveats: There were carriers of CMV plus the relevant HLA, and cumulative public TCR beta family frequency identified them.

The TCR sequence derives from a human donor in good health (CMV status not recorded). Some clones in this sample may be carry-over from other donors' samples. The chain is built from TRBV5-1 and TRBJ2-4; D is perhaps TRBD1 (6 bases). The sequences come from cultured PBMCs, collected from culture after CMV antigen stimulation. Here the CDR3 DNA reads TGCGCCAGCAGCCCGGGGACACAGGCGAACATTCAGTACTTC. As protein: CASSPGTQANIQYF.